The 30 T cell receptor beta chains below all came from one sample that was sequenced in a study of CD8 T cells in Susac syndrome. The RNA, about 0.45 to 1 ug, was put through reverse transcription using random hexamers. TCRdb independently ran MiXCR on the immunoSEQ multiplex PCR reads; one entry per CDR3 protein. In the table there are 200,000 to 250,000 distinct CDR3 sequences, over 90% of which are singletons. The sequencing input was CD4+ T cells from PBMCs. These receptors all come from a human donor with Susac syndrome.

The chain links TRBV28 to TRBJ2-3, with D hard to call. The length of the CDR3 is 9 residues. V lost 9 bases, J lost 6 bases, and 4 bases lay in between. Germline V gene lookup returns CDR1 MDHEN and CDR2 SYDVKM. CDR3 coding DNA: TGTGCCAGTGGGGATACGCAGTATTTT. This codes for CASGDTQYF.

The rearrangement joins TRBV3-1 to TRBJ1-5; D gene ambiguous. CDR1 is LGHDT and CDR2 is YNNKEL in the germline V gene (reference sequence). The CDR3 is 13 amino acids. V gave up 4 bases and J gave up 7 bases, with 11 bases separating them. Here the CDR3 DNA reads TGTGCCAGCAGCCTTGCCGGAGAGCAGCCCCAGCATTTT. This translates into CASSLAGEQPQHF.

This CDR3 is CASRMLAGNTGELFF. CDR3 nucleotides: TGTGCCAGCAGAATGTTAGCAGGGAACACCGGGGAGCTGTTTTTT. This rearrangement joins TRBV11-2 to TRBJ2-2; D unresolved. The CDR3 is 15 residues long. Trimming took off 6 bases at V and 1 base at J, with 12 bases between the two ends. CDR1 and CDR2 from the germline V gene are SGHAT and FQNNGV.

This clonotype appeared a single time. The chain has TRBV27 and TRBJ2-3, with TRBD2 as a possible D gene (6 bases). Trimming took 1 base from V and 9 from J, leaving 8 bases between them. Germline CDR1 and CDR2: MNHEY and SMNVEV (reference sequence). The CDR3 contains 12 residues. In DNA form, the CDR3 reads TGTGCCAGCAGTTTATATGGGGGGACGCAGTATTTT. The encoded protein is CASSLYGGTQYF.

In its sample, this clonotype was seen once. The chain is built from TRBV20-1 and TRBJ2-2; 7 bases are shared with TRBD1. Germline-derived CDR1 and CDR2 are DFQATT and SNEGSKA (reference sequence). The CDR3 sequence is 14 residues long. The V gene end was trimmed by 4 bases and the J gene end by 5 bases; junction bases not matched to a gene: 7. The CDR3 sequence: CSAKTGAQTGELFF. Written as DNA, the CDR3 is TGCAGTGCTAAAACAGGGGCTCAGACCGGGGAGCTGTTTTTT.

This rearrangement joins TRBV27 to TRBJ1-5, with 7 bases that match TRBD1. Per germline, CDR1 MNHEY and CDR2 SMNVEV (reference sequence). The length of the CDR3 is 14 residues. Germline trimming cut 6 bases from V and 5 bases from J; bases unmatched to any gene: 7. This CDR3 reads CASRRTGPYQPQHF. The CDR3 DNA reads TGTGCCAGCAGGCGGACAGGACCGTATCAGCCCCAGCATTTT.

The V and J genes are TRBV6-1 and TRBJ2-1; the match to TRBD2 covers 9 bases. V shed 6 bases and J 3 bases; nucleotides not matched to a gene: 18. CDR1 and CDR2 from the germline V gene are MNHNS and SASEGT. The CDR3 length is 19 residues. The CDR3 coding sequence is TGTGCCAGCAGCCGGCCGGGACTGGAGGCGGGGGGGTACTACAATGAGCAGTTCTTC. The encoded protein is CASSRPGLEAGGYYNEQFF.

The CDR3 coding sequence is TGTGCCAGCAGCCCCGGGACACCTCAAGAGACCCAGTACTTC. Translation: CASSPGTPQETQYF. This chain connects TRBV7-9 to TRBJ2-5, with D possibly matching TRBD1 (6 bases). The length of the CDR3 is 14 residues. V shed 5 bases and J shed 2 bases, with 12 bases lying between them. Germline CDR1 SEHNR, CDR2 FQNEAQ (reference sequence). The full variable domain, in which reference TRBV7-9 and TRBJ2-5 provide the parts outside the CDR3, is DTGVSQNPRHKITKRGQNVTFRCDPISEHNRLYWYRQTLGQGPEFLTYFQNEAQLEKSRLLSDRFSAERPKGSFSTLEIQRTEQGDSAMYLCASSPGTPQETQYFGPGTRLLVL.

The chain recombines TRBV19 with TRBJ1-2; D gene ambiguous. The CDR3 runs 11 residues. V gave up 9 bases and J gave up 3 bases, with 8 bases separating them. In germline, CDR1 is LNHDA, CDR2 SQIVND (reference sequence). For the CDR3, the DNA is TGTGCCAGCGACGGATACTATGGCTACACCTTC. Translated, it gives CASDGYYGYTF.

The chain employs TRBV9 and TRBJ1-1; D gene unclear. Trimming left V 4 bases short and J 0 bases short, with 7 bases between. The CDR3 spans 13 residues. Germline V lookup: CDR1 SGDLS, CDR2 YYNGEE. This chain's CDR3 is CASSTAMNTEAFF. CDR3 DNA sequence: TGTGCCAGCAGCACCGCCATGAACACTGAAGCTTTCTTT.

As DNA, the CDR3 is TGTGCCAGCAGTCCTACTAAGCGGGGGGGAGATACGCAGTATTTT. This codes for CASSPTKRGGDTQYF. The chain couples TRBV28 to TRBJ2-3, with TRBD2 matching over 10 bases. Germline values: CDR1 MDHEN, CDR2 SYDVKM. Germline trimming cut 5 bases from V and 5 bases from J; bases unmatched to any gene: 7. The CDR3 extends over 15 amino acids.

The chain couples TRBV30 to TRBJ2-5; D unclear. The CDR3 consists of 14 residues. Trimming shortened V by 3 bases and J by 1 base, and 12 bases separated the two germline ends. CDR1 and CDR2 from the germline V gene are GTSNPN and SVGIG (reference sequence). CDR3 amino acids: CAWSETRTQETQYF. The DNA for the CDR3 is TGTGCCTGGAGCGAGACCAGGACCCAAGAGACCCAGTACTTC.

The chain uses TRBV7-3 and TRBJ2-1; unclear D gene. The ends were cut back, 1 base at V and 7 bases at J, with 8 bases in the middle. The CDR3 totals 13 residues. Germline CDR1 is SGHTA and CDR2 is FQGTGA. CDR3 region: CASSLSQENEQFF. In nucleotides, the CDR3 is TGTGCCAGCAGCTTAAGTCAGGAAAATGAGCAGTTCTTC.

Written as DNA, the CDR3 is TGTGCCAGCAGCCAAGTCCCCCAGGGGGGGGATACGCAGTATTTT. Its protein product is CASSQVPQGGDTQYF. The chain couples TRBV3-1 to TRBJ2-3; the D call may be TRBD1 or TRBD2 (7 bases each). V was shortened by 1 base and J by 6 bases, with 14 bases between the two germline ends. CDR3 length equals 15 residues. Germline V gene lookup returns CDR1 LGHDT and CDR2 YNNKEL (reference sequence).

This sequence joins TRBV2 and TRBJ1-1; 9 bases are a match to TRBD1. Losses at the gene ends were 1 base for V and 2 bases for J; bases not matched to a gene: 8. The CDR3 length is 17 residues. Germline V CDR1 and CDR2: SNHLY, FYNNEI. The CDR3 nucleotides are TGTGCCAGCAGTGAAGAAGGCTTGGACAGGGGTAACACTGAAGCTTTCTTT. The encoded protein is CASSEEGLDRGNTEAFF.

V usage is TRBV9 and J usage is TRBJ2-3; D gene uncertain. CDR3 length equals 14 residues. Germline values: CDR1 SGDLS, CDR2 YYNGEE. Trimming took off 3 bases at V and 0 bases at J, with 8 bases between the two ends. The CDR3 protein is CASSAIMSTDTQYF. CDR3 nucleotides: TGTGCCAGCAGCGCAATCATGAGCACAGATACGCAGTATTTT. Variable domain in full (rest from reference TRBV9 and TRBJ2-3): DSGVTQTPKHLITATGQRVTLRCSPRSGDLSVYWYQQSLDQGLQFLIQYYNGEERAKGNILERFSAQQFPDLHSELNLSSLELGDSALYFCASSAIMSTDTQYFGPGTRLTVL.

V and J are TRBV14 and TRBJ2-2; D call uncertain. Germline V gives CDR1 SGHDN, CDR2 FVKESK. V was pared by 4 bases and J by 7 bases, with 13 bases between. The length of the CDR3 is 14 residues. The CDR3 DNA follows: TGTGCCAGCAGCCCCCTCTATGACGGCGGGGAGCTGTTTTTT. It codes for CASSPLYDGGELFF.

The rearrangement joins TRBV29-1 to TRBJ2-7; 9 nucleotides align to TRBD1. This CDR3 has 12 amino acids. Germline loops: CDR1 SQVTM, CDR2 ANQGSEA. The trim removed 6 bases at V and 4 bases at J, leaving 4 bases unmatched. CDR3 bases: TGCAGCGTCGGACAGGGGAGGTACGAGCAGTACTTC. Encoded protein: CSVGQGRYEQYF.

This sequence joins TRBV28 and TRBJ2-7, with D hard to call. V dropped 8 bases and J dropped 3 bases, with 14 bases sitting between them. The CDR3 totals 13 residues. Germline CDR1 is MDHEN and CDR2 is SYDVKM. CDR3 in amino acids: CASRPPGVYEQYF. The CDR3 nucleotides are TGTGCCAGCCGACCGCCTGGGGTCTACGAGCAGTACTTC. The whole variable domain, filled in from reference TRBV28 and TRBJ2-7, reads DVKVTQSSRYLVKRTGEKVFLECVQDMDHENMFWYRQDPGLGLRLIYFSYDVKMKEKGDIPEGYSVSREKKERFSLILESASTNQTSMYLCASRPPGVYEQYFGPGTRLTVT.

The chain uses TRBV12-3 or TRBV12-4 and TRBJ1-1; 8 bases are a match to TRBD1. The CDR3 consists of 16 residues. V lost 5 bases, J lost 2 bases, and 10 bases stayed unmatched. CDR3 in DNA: TGTGCCAGCAGTCCGGACAGGGCCGCGGTCAACACTGAAGCTTTCTTT. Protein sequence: CASSPDRAAVNTEAFF.

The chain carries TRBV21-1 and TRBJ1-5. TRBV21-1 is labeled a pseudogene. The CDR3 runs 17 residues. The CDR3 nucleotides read TGTGCCAGCAGCCCTCGAGGGTCAGAGGCATTGTCTCAGCCCCAGCATTTT. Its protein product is CASSPRGSEALSQPQHF.

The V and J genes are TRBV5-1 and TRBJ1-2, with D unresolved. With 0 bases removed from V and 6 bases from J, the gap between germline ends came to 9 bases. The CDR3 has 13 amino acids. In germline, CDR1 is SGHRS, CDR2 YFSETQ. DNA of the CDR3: TGCGCCAGCAGCTTGGTCTTGGGTGATGGCTACACCTTC. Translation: CASSLVLGDGYTF.

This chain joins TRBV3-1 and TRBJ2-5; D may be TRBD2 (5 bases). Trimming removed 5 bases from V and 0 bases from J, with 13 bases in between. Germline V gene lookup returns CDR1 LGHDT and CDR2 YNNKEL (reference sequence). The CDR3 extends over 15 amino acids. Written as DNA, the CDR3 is TGTGCCAGCAGCGGATCCGGGGTCTACCAAGAGACCCAGTACTTC. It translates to CASSGSGVYQETQYF.

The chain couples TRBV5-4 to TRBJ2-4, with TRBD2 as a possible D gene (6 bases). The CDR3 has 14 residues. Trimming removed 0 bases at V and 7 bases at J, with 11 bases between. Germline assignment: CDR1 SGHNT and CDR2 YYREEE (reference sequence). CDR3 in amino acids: CASSLVGGPNIQYF. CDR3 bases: TGTGCCAGCAGCTTGGTCGGGGGACCCAACATTCAGTACTTC.

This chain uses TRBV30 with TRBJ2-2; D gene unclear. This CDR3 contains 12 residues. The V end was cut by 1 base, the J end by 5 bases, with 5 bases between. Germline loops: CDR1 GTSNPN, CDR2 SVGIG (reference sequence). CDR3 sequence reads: CAWSAFTGELFF. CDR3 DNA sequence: TGTGCCTGGAGTGCCTTTACCGGGGAGCTGTTTTTT.

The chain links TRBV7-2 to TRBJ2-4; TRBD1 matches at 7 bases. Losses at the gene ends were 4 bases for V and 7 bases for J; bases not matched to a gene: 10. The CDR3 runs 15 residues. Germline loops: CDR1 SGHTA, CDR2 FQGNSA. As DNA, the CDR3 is TGTGCCAGCAGCTCCCTGACAGGGTCGTCTAACATTCAGTACTTC. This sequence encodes CASSSLTGSSNIQYF.

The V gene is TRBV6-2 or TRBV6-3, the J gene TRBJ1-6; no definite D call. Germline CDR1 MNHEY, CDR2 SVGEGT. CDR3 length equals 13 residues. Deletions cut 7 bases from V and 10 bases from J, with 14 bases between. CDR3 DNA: TGTGCCAGCACCACGGGCTACGGCTCACCCCTCCACTTT. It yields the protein CASTTGYGSPLHF.

The CDR3 is CALSTGSANTQYF. CDR3 in DNA: TGTGCCCTCTCAACAGGTTCCGCCAATACGCAGTATTTT. The chain combines TRBV30 with TRBJ2-3; possibly TRBD1 for D (5 bases). CDR3 length: 13 residues. V lost 8 bases to trimming and J lost 7 bases, with 19 bases between them. Germline lookup yields CDR1 GTSNPN and CDR2 SVGIG (reference sequence).

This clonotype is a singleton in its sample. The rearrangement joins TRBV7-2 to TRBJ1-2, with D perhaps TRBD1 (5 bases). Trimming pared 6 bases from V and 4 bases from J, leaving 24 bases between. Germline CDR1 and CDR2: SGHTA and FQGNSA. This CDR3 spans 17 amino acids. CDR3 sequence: CASSLGTGTRAFYGYTF. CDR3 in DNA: TGTGCCAGCAGTTTGGGGACGGGGACCCGGGCCTTCTATGGCTACACCTTC.

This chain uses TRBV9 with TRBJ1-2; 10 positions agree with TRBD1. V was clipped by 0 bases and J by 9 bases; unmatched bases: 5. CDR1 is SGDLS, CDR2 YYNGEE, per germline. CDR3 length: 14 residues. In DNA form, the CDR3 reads TGTGCCAGCAGCGTAGGACAGGGGGCAGGTAGCTACACCTTC. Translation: CASSVGQGAGSYTF.